The 7 T cell receptor beta chains listed next were all sequenced from one sample in a study of OX40 agonist ivuxolimab in advanced cancers. Sequencing used immunoSEQ multiplex PCR; TCRdb keeps in-frame clones, though not all of them. The table shows some 60,000 clones, with approximately 89% occurring only once. The specimen comprised CD4+ or CD8+ T cells sorted from blood, sampled in a trial of the OX40 agonist ivuxolimab. Receptors were obtained from an adult with an advanced solid tumor such as melanoma, head and neck, liver or kidney cancer.

CDR3 in amino acids: CASSLTQQYF. The CDR3, as DNA: TGTGCCAGCAGCTTAACCCAGCAGTACTTC. The chain links TRBV11-2 to TRBJ2-5, with D hard to call. Trimming took 2 bases from V and 11 from J, leaving 6 bases between them. CDR1 and CDR2 from the germline V gene are SGHAT and FQNNGV. The CDR3 consists of 10 residues.

The chain recombines TRBV6-1 with TRBJ1-2; D is unclear. V was shortened by 1 base and J by 3 bases, with 12 bases between the two germline ends. This CDR3 has 15 amino acids. From germline, CDR1 is MNHNS and CDR2 SASEGT. In DNA form, the CDR3 reads TGTGCCAGCAGTGAAGGAATGGATGTTGACTATGGCTACACCTTC. This translates into CASSEGMDVDYGYTF.

The chain employs TRBV4-2 and TRBJ1-1; D is possibly TRBD1 (5 bases). Germline-derived CDR1 and CDR2 are LGHNA and YNFKEQ. The CDR3 loop spans 15 amino acids. With 1 base removed from V and 3 bases from J, the gap between germline ends came to 12 bases. CDR3 nucleotide sequence: TGTGCCAGCAGCCAAGGGGAGGACAAGGACACTGAAGCTTTCTTT. Protein sequence: CASSQGEDKDTEAFF.

The gene calls are TRBV15 and TRBJ1-2; D not certain. Per germline, CDR1 LNHNV and CDR2 YYDKDF (reference sequence). Trimming took off 0 bases at V and 6 bases at J, with 8 bases between the two ends. The CDR3 is 13 amino acids. In nucleotides, the CDR3 is TGTGCCACCAGCAGAGAGAGGAGGGATGGCTACACCTTC. Its translation is CATSRERRDGYTF.

CDR3 sequence (DNA): TGTGCCAGCAGTGAATTGGGCGGAACCGGCACTTACACAGATACGCAGTATTTT. The encoded protein is CASSELGGTGTYTDTQYF. The chain couples TRBV6-1 to TRBJ2-3; D is uncertain. V was clipped by 2 bases and J by 2 bases, with 20 bases between them. Per the germline V gene, CDR1 is MNHNS and CDR2 is SASEGT. This CDR3 is 18 amino acids long.

This chain uses TRBV5-6 with TRBJ1-2; D may be TRBD1 (5 bases). Germline V gene lookup returns CDR1 SGHDT and CDR2 YYEEEE. There are 13 residues in the CDR3. V was pared by 4 bases and J by 3 bases, with 10 bases between. This CDR3 is CASSIGTDYGYTF. The CDR3 DNA reads as TGTGCCAGCAGCATCGGGACGGACTATGGCTACACCTTC.

V is TRBV5-6 and J is TRBJ1-3; D may be TRBD1 (5 bases). Germline CDR1 SGHDT, CDR2 YYEEEE. This CDR3 contains 14 residues. Trimming shortened V by 8 bases and J by 0 bases, and 12 bases separated the two germline ends. The CDR3 protein is CASSRGVSGNTIYF. The CDR3 DNA sequence: TGTGCCAGTTCAAGGGGCGTCTCTGGAAACACCATATATTTT.